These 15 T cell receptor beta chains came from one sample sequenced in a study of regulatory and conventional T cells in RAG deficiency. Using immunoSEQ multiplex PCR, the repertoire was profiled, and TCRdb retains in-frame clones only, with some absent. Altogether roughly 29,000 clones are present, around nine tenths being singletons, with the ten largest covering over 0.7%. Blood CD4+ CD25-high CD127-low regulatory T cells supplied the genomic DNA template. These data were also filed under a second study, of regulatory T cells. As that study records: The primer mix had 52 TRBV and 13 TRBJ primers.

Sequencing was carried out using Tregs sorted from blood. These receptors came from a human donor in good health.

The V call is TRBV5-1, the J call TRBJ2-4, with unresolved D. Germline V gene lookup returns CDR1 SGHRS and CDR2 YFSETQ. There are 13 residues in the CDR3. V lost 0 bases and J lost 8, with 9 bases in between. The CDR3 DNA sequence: TGCGCCAGCAGCTTGGGCGCACGAGACATTCAGTACTTC. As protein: CASSLGARDIQYF.

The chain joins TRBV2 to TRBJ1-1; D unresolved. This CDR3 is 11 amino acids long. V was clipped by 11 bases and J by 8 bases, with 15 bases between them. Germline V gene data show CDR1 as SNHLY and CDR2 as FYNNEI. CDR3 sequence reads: CAPKRATEAFF. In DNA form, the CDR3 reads TGTGCCCCCAAGAGGGCGACAGAAGCTTTCTTT. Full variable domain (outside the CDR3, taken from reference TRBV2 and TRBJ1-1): EPEVTQTPSHQVTQMGQEVILRCVPISNHLYFYWYRQILGQKVEFLVSFYNNEISEKSEIFDDQFSVERPDGSNFTLKIRSTKLEDSAMYFCAPKRATEAFFGQGTRLTVV.

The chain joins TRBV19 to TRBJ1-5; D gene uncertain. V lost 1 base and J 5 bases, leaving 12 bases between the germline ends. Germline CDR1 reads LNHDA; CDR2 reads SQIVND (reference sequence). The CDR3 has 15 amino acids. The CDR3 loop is CASSIVGVPYQPQHF. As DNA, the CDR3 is TGTGCCAGTAGTATAGTGGGCGTCCCTTATCAGCCCCAGCATTTT.

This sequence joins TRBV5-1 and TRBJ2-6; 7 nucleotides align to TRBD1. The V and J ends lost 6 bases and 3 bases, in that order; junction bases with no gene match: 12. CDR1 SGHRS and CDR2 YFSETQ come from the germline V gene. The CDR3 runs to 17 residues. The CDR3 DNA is TGCGCCAGCACGAGTTGGCAGGGGGTAATTGGGGCCAACGTCCTGACTTTC. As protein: CASTSWQGVIGANVLTF.

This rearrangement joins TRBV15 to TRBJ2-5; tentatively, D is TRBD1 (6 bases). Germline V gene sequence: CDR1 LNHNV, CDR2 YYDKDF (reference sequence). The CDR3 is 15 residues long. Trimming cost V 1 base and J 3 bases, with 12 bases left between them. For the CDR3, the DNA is TGTGCCACCAGCAGAGGGGGGCAGGGTGAAGAGACCCAGTACTTC. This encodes CATSRGGQGEETQYF.

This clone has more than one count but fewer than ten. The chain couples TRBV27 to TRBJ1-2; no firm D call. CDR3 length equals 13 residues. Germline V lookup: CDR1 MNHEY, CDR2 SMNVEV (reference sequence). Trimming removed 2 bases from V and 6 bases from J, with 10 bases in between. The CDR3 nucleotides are TGTGCCAGCAGTTTACGAGGGTGGGATGGCTACACCTTC. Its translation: CASSLRGWDGYTF.

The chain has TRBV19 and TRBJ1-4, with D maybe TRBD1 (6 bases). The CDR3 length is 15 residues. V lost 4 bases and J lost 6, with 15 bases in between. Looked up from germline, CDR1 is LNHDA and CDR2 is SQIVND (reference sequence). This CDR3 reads CASSNHREGDEKLFF. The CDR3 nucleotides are TGTGCCAGTAGTAACCACAGGGAAGGGGATGAAAAACTGTTTTTT.

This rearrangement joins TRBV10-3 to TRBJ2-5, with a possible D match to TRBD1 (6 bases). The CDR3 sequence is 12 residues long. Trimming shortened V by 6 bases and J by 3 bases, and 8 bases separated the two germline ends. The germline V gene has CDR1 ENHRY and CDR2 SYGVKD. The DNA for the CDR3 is TGTGCCATCAGAGCAGGGGAAGAGACCCAGTACTTC. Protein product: CAIRAGEETQYF.

CDR3 protein: CASSLGGLSYNEQFF. In nucleotides, the CDR3 is TGCGCCAGCAGCTTGGGGGGATTGTCCTACAATGAGCAGTTCTTC. The V gene is TRBV5-1, the J gene TRBJ2-1; no reliable D call. The V end was cut by 0 bases, the J end by 1 base, with 8 bases between. Germline lookup yields CDR1 SGHRS and CDR2 YFSETQ. This CDR3 is 15 amino acids long.

CDR3 in DNA: TGTGCCAGCAGCGCCTCTGCGGGGGGCCCAACAGATACGCAGTATTTT. Its protein product is CASSASAGGPTDTQYF. This rearrangement joins TRBV9 to TRBJ2-3, with 8 nucleotides matching TRBD2. The CDR3 is made up of 16 amino acids. Trimming removed 3 bases from V and 3 bases from J; junction bases left unmatched: 9. Germline CDR1 reads SGDLS; CDR2 reads YYNGEE.

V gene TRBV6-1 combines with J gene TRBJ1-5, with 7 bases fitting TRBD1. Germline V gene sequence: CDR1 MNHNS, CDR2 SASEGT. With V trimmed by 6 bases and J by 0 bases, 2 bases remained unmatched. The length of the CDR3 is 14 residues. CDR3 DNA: TGTGCCAGCAGGGGGACAGTTAGCAATCAGCCCCAGCATTTT. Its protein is CASRGTVSNQPQHF.

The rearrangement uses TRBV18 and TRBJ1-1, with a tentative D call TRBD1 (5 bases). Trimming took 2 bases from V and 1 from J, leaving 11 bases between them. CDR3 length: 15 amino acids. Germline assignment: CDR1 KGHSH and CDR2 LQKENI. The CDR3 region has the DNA TGTGCCAGCTCACCAGGGGGAGTTTGGAACACTGAAGCTTTCTTT. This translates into CASSPGGVWNTEAFF.

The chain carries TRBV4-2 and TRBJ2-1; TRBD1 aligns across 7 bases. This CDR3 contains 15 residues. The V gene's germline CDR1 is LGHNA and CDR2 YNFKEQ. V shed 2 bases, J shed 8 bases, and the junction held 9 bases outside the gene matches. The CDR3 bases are TGTGCCAGCAGCCAACCCGACCACAGGGGTCATGAGCAGTTCTTC. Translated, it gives CASSQPDHRGHEQFF.

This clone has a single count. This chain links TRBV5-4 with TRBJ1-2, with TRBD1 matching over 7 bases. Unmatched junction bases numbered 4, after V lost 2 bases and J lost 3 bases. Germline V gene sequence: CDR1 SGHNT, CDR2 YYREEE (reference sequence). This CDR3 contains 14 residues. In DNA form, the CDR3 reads TGTGCCAGCAGCTTTGACAGGGCTGACTATGGCTACACCTTC. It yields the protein CASSFDRADYGYTF.

Here the CDR3 reads CASSEYGTSVRTDTQYF. As DNA, the CDR3 is TGTGCCAGCAGCGAATACGGGACTAGCGTGCGGACAGATACGCAGTATTTT. The gene calls are TRBV5-4 and TRBJ2-3, with 10 bases fitting TRBD2. After removal of 4 bases from V and 3 bases from J, the junction contained 11 bases not matched to a gene. Germline CDR1 SGHNT, CDR2 YYREEE (reference sequence). The CDR3 runs 17 residues.